These 28 T cell receptor beta chains came from one sample sequenced in a study of cytomegalovirus exposure and HLA in healthy donors. 13 Jbeta primers and 60 Vbeta primers were used for the PCR. TCRdb's copy holds only in-frame clones and misses some; the assay was immunoSEQ multiplex PCR. The sample consists of around 140,000 clones, roughly 71% of them appearing once. The sample consisted of PBMCs. Every receptor here comes from a woman aged 40 to 50 in good health and CMV-seronegative.

The chain recombines TRBV6-1 with TRBJ1-3, with unresolved D. Germline CDR1 is MNHNS and CDR2 is SASEGT. Trimming stripped 3 bases from V and 2 bases from J, with 5 bases between. This CDR3 is built from 13 residues. CDR3 loop: CASSDRTGNTIYF. The CDR3 region has the DNA TGTGCCAGCAGTGACAGGACTGGAAACACCATATATTTT.

The chain carries TRBV7-2 and TRBJ1-1; TRBD1 matches at 11 bases. J lost 4 bases, V lost 5 bases, and 9 bases had no gene match. Germline lookup yields CDR1 SGHTA and CDR2 FQGNSA. The CDR3 has 16 residues. The CDR3 nucleotides are TGTGCCAGCAGCCGAAAAGGGACAGGGGGTCGCACTGAAGCTTTCTTT. Its protein product is CASSRKGTGGRTEAFF. The full variable domain, rest sourced from reference TRBV7-2 and TRBJ1-1, is GAGVSQSPSNKVTEKGKDVELRCDPISGHTALYWYRQSLGQGLEFLIYFQGNSAPDKSGLPSDRFSAERTGGSVSTLTIQRTQQEDSAVYLCASSRKGTGGRTEAFFGQGTRLTVV.

V usage is TRBV2 and J usage is TRBJ1-2; D not resolved. The germline V gene encodes CDR1 SNHLY and CDR2 FYNNEI. The CDR3 consists of 13 residues. Trimming removed 8 bases from V and 4 bases from J, with 14 bases in between. This CDR3 reads CASWWEIGYGYTF. DNA for the CDR3: TGTGCCAGCTGGTGGGAGATAGGCTATGGCTACACCTTC.

Only a few counts were recorded for this clone. J is TRBJ2-7 and V is TRBV27, with 10 bases fitting TRBD1. The CDR3 spans 13 residues. Germline V CDR1 and CDR2: MNHEY, SMNVEV (reference sequence). J gave up 3 bases and V 5 bases, and 1 base lay outside the gene matches. The CDR3 protein is CASSRDRGYEQYF. The CDR3 nucleotides read TGTGCCAGCAGTCGGGACAGGGGCTACGAGCAGTACTTC.

The V call is TRBV5-6, the J call TRBJ2-7; the D gene is possibly TRBD2 (6 bases). The CDR3 is made up of 15 amino acids. The V gene's germline CDR1 is SGHDT and CDR2 YYEEEE. Trimming stripped 4 bases from V and 2 bases from J, with 16 bases between. CDR3 DNA: TGTGCCAGCAGCCCAAGTGGGACTGGACCCTACGAGCAGTACTTC. Its translation is CASSPSGTGPYEQYF.

This chain joins TRBV4-3 and TRBJ2-2, with TRBD1 identical over 9 bases. The CDR3 has 18 amino acids. Germline V gives CDR1 LGHNA, CDR2 YSLEER. The ends lost 2 bases at V and 7 bases at J; junction bases unmatched: 14. The CDR3 loop reads CASSQYHSGTGIGGELFF. CDR3 bases: TGCGCCAGCAGCCAATACCACTCCGGGACAGGGATTGGCGGGGAGCTGTTTTTT.

The V gene is TRBV5-1, the J gene TRBJ2-2, with D perhaps matching TRBD1 (7 bases). The CDR3 runs to 16 residues. The germline gives CDR1 SGHRS, CDR2 YFSETQ. V lost 4 bases to trimming and J lost 2 bases, with 15 bases between them. CDR3 protein: CASSLSEGANTGELFF. The DNA of the CDR3 is TGCGCCAGCAGCCTTTCGGAGGGGGCTAACACCGGGGAGCTGTTTTTT.

V usage is TRBV28 and J usage is TRBJ1-2; D gene unclear. The CDR3 has 15 amino acids. V was clipped by 8 bases and J by 0 bases, with 16 bases between them. The V gene's germline CDR1 is MDHEN and CDR2 SYDVKM. The CDR3: CASLSWQRANYGYTF. Written as DNA, the CDR3 is TGTGCCAGCCTGAGCTGGCAGCGAGCTAACTATGGCTACACCTTC.

The V gene is TRBV7-8, the J gene TRBJ1-1; D unclear. V lost 4 bases to trimming and J lost 2 bases, with 11 bases between them. Germline CDR1 SGHVS, CDR2 FQNEAQ. The CDR3 consists of 14 residues. For the CDR3, the DNA is TGTGCCAGCAGCTCCACGAGTCTAAACACTGAAGCTTTCTTT. It encodes CASSSTSLNTEAFF.

The chain is built from TRBV11-2 and TRBJ1-6; the D is unclear. V lost 4 bases to trimming and J lost 15 bases, with 19 bases between them. CDR1 is SGHAT, CDR2 FQNNGV, per germline. The CDR3 runs to 14 residues. The CDR3 DNA reads as TGTGCCAGCAGCTCGGGTCAAAAGGCTTCCCGCCTCCACTTT. It codes for CASSSGQKASRLHF.

The chain has TRBV6-5 and TRBJ1-1, with TRBD1 matching 7 bases. J gave up 5 bases and V 4 bases, and 7 bases lay outside the gene matches. This CDR3 spans 14 amino acids. In germline, CDR1 is MNHEY, CDR2 SVGAGI. The CDR3 DNA is TGTGCCAGCAGTTCCACAGGGGTGAGGACTGAAGCTTTCTTT. The encoded protein is CASSSTGVRTEAFF.

This chain connects TRBV4-1 to TRBJ1-2; D might be TRBD1 (6 bases). In germline, CDR1 is MGHRA, CDR2 YSYEKL. V lost 8 bases, J lost 2 bases, and 15 bases lay in between. CDR3 length equals 14 residues. In DNA, the CDR3 is TGCGCCAGCCAAAACCCGGACAGAAACTATGGCTACACCTTC. Translating gives CASQNPDRNYGYTF.

This rearrangement joins TRBV6-6 to TRBJ2-7; D gene uncertain. V lost 3 bases to trimming and J lost 5 bases, with 5 bases between them. The CDR3 extends over 11 amino acids. Germline CDR1 reads MNHNY; CDR2 reads SVGAGI (reference sequence). The CDR3, as DNA: TGTGCCAGCAGTTATTCTCACGAGCAGTACTTC. Translating gives CASSYSHEQYF.

The rearrangement joins TRBV27 to TRBJ2-3, with 8 bases aligning to TRBD2. The CDR3 sequence is 15 residues long. Germline V gene sequence: CDR1 MNHEY, CDR2 SMNVEV (reference sequence). Trimming at V came to 3 bases and at J to 2 bases, leaving 4 bases not matched to a gene. CDR3 bases: TGTGCCAGCAGTTTGGGACTAGTTTTCACAGATACGCAGTATTTT. The encoded protein is CASSLGLVFTDTQYF.

The rearrangement joins TRBV6-5 to TRBJ2-7; 7 bases agree with TRBD1. The CDR3 loop spans 15 amino acids. The germline V gene encodes CDR1 MNHEY and CDR2 SVGAGI. J was trimmed by 2 bases and V by 0 bases; bases with no gene match: 4. The CDR3 region is CASSYSGTAPYEQYF. The CDR3 coding sequence is TGTGCCAGCAGTTACTCCGGGACAGCCCCCTACGAGCAGTACTTC.

This clone was detected a few times. The rearrangement joins TRBV7-2 to TRBJ1-6; D not resolved. There are 15 residues in the CDR3. V dropped 5 bases and J dropped 3 bases, with 11 bases sitting between them. In germline, CDR1 is SGHTA, CDR2 FQGNSA. CDR3 in DNA: TGTGCCAGCAGCCTAAGACGGGACTATAATTCACCCCTCCACTTT. Translating it yields CASSLRRDYNSPLHF.

The chain uses TRBV10-1 and TRBJ1-1; D unclear. Deletions cut 6 bases from V and 5 bases from J, with 13 bases between. The germline gives CDR1 WNHNN, CDR2 SYGVQD (reference sequence). The length of the CDR3 is 13 residues. CDR3 sequence reads: CASRDPSGTEAFF. CDR3 nucleotide sequence: TGCGCCAGCAGAGACCCCTCGGGGACTGAAGCTTTCTTT.

In nucleotides, the CDR3 is TGTGCCTGGAGCAGGGGGCTAGGGGATGAAAAACTGTTTTTT. It translates to CAWSRGLGDEKLFF. The rearrangement links TRBV30 to TRBJ1-4; 8 nucleotides match TRBD1. J lost 6 bases, V lost 3 bases, and 6 bases had no gene match. The V gene's germline CDR1 is GTSNPN and CDR2 SVGIG (reference sequence). This CDR3 has 14 residues.

The rearrangement joins TRBV5-4 to TRBJ2-3; weak D call: TRBD1 (5 bases). This CDR3 has 15 residues. Trimming took 4 bases from V and 1 from J, leaving 13 bases between them. Germline CDR1 reads SGHNT; CDR2 reads YYREEE (reference sequence). The CDR3 nucleotides read TGTGCCAGCAGCCCCTTTCAAGGGGGCACAGATACGCAGTATTTT. It yields the protein CASSPFQGGTDTQYF.

Only one count was recorded for this clone. This chain links TRBV28 with TRBJ2-7; tentative D call: TRBD1 (7 bases). The CDR3 has 14 residues. CDR1 is MDHEN and CDR2 is SYDVKM in the germline V gene. Trimming cost V 5 bases and J 2 bases, with 13 bases left between them. The chain's CDR3 is CASSAGQIPYEQYF. As DNA, the CDR3 is TGTGCCAGCAGTGCGGGACAGATCCCCTACGAGCAGTACTTC.

The V and J genes are TRBV7-2 and TRBJ1-1; D unresolved. The CDR3 is made up of 15 amino acids. Germline CDR1 is SGHTA and CDR2 is FQGNSA. With 6 bases removed from V and 6 bases from J, the gap between germline ends came to 20 bases. CDR3 amino acids: CASSRGEVGYPEAFF. The CDR3 region has the DNA TGTGCCAGCAGTCGGGGAGAAGTGGGGTATCCTGAAGCTTTCTTT. The full variable domain, with the rest looked up from reference TRBV7-2 and TRBJ1-1, is GAGVSQSPSNKVTEKGKDVELRCDPISGHTALYWYRQSLGQGLEFLIYFQGNSAPDKSGLPSDRFSAERTGGSVSTLTIQRTQQEDSAVYLCASSRGEVGYPEAFFGQGTRLTVV.

This rearrangement joins TRBV5-4 to TRBJ2-1, with 8 bases that match TRBD1. The CDR3 runs to 14 residues. CDR1 and CDR2 from the germline V gene are SGHNT and YYREEE (reference sequence). The ends lost 9 bases at V and 7 bases at J; junction bases unmatched: 12. In DNA form, the CDR3 reads TGTGCCACGCAGGTGGCAGGGGGCAGGAATGAGCAGTTCTTC. Its protein product is CATQVAGGRNEQFF. Filled out from reference TRBV5-4 and TRBJ2-1, the complete variable domain reads ETGVTQSPTHLIKTRGQQVTLRCSSQSGHNTVSWYQQALGQGPQFIFQYYREEENGRGNFPPRFSGLQFPNYSSELNVNALELDDSALYLCATQVAGGRNEQFFGPGTRLTVL.

V is TRBV29-1 and J is TRBJ2-7; D may be TRBD2 (6 bases). There are 12 residues in the CDR3. In germline, CDR1 is SQVTM, CDR2 ANQGSEA. V gave up 5 bases and J gave up 4 bases, with 12 bases separating them. CDR3 region: CSVKEGKYEQYF. The CDR3 coding sequence is TGCAGCGTTAAGGAGGGGAAGTACGAGCAGTACTTC.

The V gene is TRBV19, the J gene TRBJ1-1, with a possible D match to TRBD1 (6 bases). The CDR3 totals 12 residues. CDR1 is LNHDA and CDR2 is SQIVND in the germline V gene (reference sequence). V was pared by 6 bases and J by 7 bases, with 12 bases between. The CDR3: CASSPGAGEAFF. For the CDR3, the DNA is TGTGCCAGTAGCCCAGGGGCGGGTGAAGCTTTCTTT.

The chain recombines TRBV10-3 with TRBJ1-1; D unclear. V lost 10 bases, J lost 10 bases, and 19 bases lay in between. The germline CDR1 and CDR2 sequences are ENHRY and SYGVKD. This CDR3 contains 12 residues. This CDR3 reads CATNTGPEGAFF. The CDR3 DNA reads as TGTGCCACAAATACCGGGCCCGAGGGAGCTTTCTTT.

The CDR3 loop is CASSLGTGLAGDEQYF. CDR3 DNA sequence: TGCGCCAGCAGCTTGGGGACCGGACTAGCGGGGGACGAGCAGTACTTC. This chain links TRBV5-1 with TRBJ2-7, with TRBD2 matching over 13 bases. Looked up from germline, CDR1 is SGHRS and CDR2 is YFSETQ. With V trimmed by 0 bases and J by 5 bases, 5 bases remained unmatched. This CDR3 is built from 16 residues.

This clone was seen only once. This chain links TRBV5-6 with TRBJ2-5; D not resolved. Per the germline V gene, CDR1 is SGHDT and CDR2 is YYEEEE. This CDR3 has 11 residues. V lost 6 bases and J 2 bases, leaving 5 bases between the germline ends. The chain's CDR3 is CASMTQETQYF. In DNA form, the CDR3 reads TGTGCCAGCATGACTCAAGAGACCCAGTACTTC.

This chain connects TRBV5-6 to TRBJ2-2; TRBD2 matches 9 bases. Trimming took 2 bases from V and 1 from J; bases not matched to a gene: 3. Germline assignment: CDR1 SGHDT and CDR2 YYEEEE. The CDR3 extends over 16 amino acids. In DNA form, the CDR3 reads TGTGCCAGCAGCTTCGGTAGCGGGGGGAACACCGGGGAGCTGTTTTTT. Residues: CASSFGSGGNTGELFF.